The 10 T cell receptor beta chains below all came from one sample that was sequenced in a study of cytomegalovirus exposure and HLA in healthy donors. With 60 Vbeta and 13 Jbeta primers, the PCR was carried out. The protocol was immunoSEQ multiplex PCR, while the TCRdb copy is restricted to in-frame clones and leaves out a portion. The data contain some 180,000 clones, almost 85% of them singletons. The sample consisted of PBMCs. The receptor source for this set is a woman aged 45-60 years in good health and CMV-seronegative.

The CDR3 protein is CASSPPGHLYEQYF. CDR3 bases: TGTGCCAGCAGCCCTCCGGGACATCTCTACGAGCAGTACTTC. This chain connects TRBV7-9 to TRBJ2-5; the D gene is possibly TRBD1 (6 bases). TRBJ2-7 explains the end of the DNA better; the J call may be wrong. The germline gives CDR1 SEHNR, CDR2 FQNEAQ (reference sequence). The CDR3 has 14 amino acids.

The J gene is TRBJ1-5, the V gene TRBV7-9, with D perhaps matching TRBD1 (6 bases). V was shortened by 4 bases and J by 3 bases, with 10 bases between the two germline ends. Germline V gene data show CDR1 as SEHNR and CDR2 as FQNEAQ (reference sequence). This CDR3 region has 14 residues. The CDR3 protein is CASSSQGPNQPQHF. The CDR3 DNA sequence: TGTGCCAGCAGCTCACAGGGACCCAATCAGCCCCAGCATTTT. The full variable domain, completed using reference TRBV7-9 and TRBJ1-5, is DTGVSQNPRHKITKRGQNVTFRCDPISEHNRLYWYRQTLGQGPEFLTYFQNEAQLEKSRLLSDRFSAERPKGSFSTLEIQRTEQGDSAMYLCASSSQGPNQPQHFGDGTRLSIL.

J is TRBJ1-5 and V is TRBV19; 7 bases are a match to TRBD1. The CDR3 length is 14 residues. With V trimmed by 7 bases and J by 6 bases, 9 bases remained unmatched. Per germline, CDR1 LNHDA and CDR2 SQIVND (reference sequence). DNA for the CDR3: TGTGCCAGTAAAATGACAGGGAATAGTCAGCCCCAGCATTTT. Amino acid sequence: CASKMTGNSQPQHF.

The rearrangement uses TRBV14 and TRBJ2-7, with 7 positions matching TRBD2. After removal of 4 bases from V and 2 bases from J, the junction contained 8 bases not matched to a gene. This CDR3 has 15 amino acids. Germline CDR1 SGHDN, CDR2 FVKESK. DNA for the CDR3: TGTGCCAGCAGCCCTACGGGAGGACCGACCTACGAGCAGTACTTC. It codes for CASSPTGGPTYEQYF.

This chain connects TRBV5-5 to TRBJ2-7, with 8 bases matching TRBD2. Per germline, CDR1 SGHKS and CDR2 YYEKEE (reference sequence). After removal of 4 bases from V and 7 bases from J, the junction contained 10 bases not matched to a gene. The CDR3 totals 14 residues. CDR3 in DNA: TGTGCCAGCAGCGGTCGGGAGGGAGCCTTGGAGCAGTACTTC. It encodes CASSGREGALEQYF.

The chain employs TRBV19 and TRBJ2-1, with 13 bases identical to TRBD2. The germline V gene has CDR1 LNHDA and CDR2 SQIVND (reference sequence). The CDR3 runs to 18 residues. Germline trimming cut 3 bases from V and 7 bases from J; bases unmatched to any gene: 12. This CDR3 is CASSIGLAGDDWWNEQFF. The CDR3 DNA sequence: TGTGCCAGTAGTATCGGACTAGCGGGAGACGATTGGTGGAATGAGCAGTTCTTC.

The chain recombines TRBV11-2 with TRBJ2-7; TRBD2 matches 8 bases. The CDR3 length is 14 residues. The V segment lost 5 bases and the J segment 7 bases; nucleotides outside the gene matches: 10. Germline V gene lookup returns CDR1 SGHAT and CDR2 FQNNGV. Here the CDR3 DNA reads TGTGCCAGCAGCCACGGGACCGCGGGAGGAGAGCAGTACTTC. Translated, it gives CASSHGTAGGEQYF.

The V and J genes are TRBV10-1 and TRBJ2-7; TRBD2 agrees at 8 bases. Losses at the gene ends were 2 bases for V and 2 bases for J; bases not matched to a gene: 8. Germline CDR1 WNHNN, CDR2 SYGVQD (reference sequence). This CDR3 comprises 16 residues. The CDR3 sequence is CASSEGSLGLAYEQYF. DNA of the CDR3: TGCGCCAGCAGTGAGGGAAGTTTGGGACTAGCCTACGAGCAGTACTTC.

This chain links TRBV5-1 with TRBJ2-2, with 7 bases lining up with TRBD1. Germline V gene lookup returns CDR1 SGHRS and CDR2 YFSETQ. The CDR3 loop spans 15 amino acids. Unmatched junction bases numbered 8, after V lost 3 bases and J lost 6 bases. The CDR3 coding sequence is TGCGCCAGCAGCTCCGGAACAGGGGACCCCGGGGAGCTGTTTTTT. Translation: CASSSGTGDPGELFF.

Remarks on this clone: One junction end disagrees with the germline gene, perhaps due to a read error. V usage is TRBV6-1 and J usage is TRBJ2-7; 12 bases match TRBD2. The CDR3 has 12 residues. Germline V gene data show CDR1 as MNHNS and CDR2 as SASEGT. The CDR3 nucleotides read TGTGCCAGCAGTGAAGTGACTAGCGGGAGAGAATTC. Protein: CASSEVTSGREF.